The rows below give T cell receptor beta chains drawn from one sample of a study of T cell responses to AZD1222 COVID-19 vaccine. Generated by immunoSEQ multiplex PCR, the TCRdb table keeps only in-frame clones and is missing some. The sample lists some 63,000 clones; 75% to 85% were seen once. Here the sequenced sample was peripheral blood, taken on day 0 of AZD1222 vaccination. The receptors stem from an adult in good health. The CDR3 runs from the conserved cysteine through the conserved F or W. The order of the fields is CDR3 DNA, CDR3 protein, D gene, clone size, V gene, J gene. A D gene is named only where the DNA matches it firmly. Size is omitted from some rows. Given values are once, few, many or a class for expanded clones.

DNA: TGCGCCAGCAGCTCAGGACTAGCAGCCTTCTACGAGCAGTACTTC
CDR3: CASSSGLAAFYEQYF
D: TRBD2
size: .
V: TRBV5-1
J: TRBJ2-7

DNA: TGCAGCGTTGAAGTTTGGGGACAGTTGGACACCTTC
CDR3: CSVEVWGQLDTF
D: TRBD1
size: once
V: TRBV29-1
J: TRBJ1-2

DNA: TGTGCCAGCAGTTACGGGAGGGGGAGAGATTACAATGAGCAGTTCTTC
CDR3: CASSYGRGRDYNEQFF
D: .
size: .
V: TRBV6-2/TRBV6-3
J: TRBJ2-1

DNA: TGTGCCAGCAGCTTAGCAGGGGTAGGGAACACTGAAGCTTTCTTT
CDR3: CASSLAGVGNTEAFF
D: .
size: .
V: TRBV13
J: TRBJ1-1

DNA: TGTGCCAGCATCATTGGACTCCAGGCCAATGAGCAGTTCTTC
CDR3: CASIIGLQANEQFF
D: .
size: once
V: TRBV5-6
J: TRBJ2-1

DNA: TGTGCCAGCAGCGTAGGGGACAGCCAGAATGAGCAGTTCTTC
CDR3: CASSVGDSQNEQFF
D: TRBD1
size: .
V: TRBV9
J: TRBJ2-1

DNA: TGTGCCAGCAGCTTTAATGGTCAGCCCCAGCATTTT
CDR3: CASSFNGQPQHF
D: .
size: .
V: TRBV11-2
J: TRBJ1-5

DNA: TGTGCCAGCAGTTTGAATGGGCTCAATCAGCCCCAGCATTTT
CDR3: CASSLNGLNQPQHF
D: .
size: .
V: TRBV27
J: TRBJ1-5

DNA: TGTGCCAGTTCTGACAGGGAGGATGAAAAACTGTTTTTT
CDR3: CASSDREDEKLFF
D: TRBD1
size: .
V: TRBV19
J: TRBJ1-4

DNA: TGTGCCAGCACCGCGGACAGGGGGCACACCGGGGAGCTGTTTTTT
CDR3: CASTADRGHTGELFF
D: TRBD1
size: .
V: TRBV2
J: TRBJ2-2

DNA: TGTGCCGGGGGGACTGCTAGCTCTGGAAACACCATATATTTT
CDR3: CAGGTASSGNTIYF
D: .
size: .
V: TRBV6-5
J: TRBJ1-3

DNA: TGTGCCAGCAGCGTCCCGGGACAGGGTCACGGGGAGCTGTTTTTT
CDR3: CASSVPGQGHGELFF
D: TRBD1
size: .
V: TRBV28
J: TRBJ2-2

DNA: TGCGCCAGCAGCGCCCGGACAGGGAGGGCAGATACGCAGTATTTT
CDR3: CASSARTGRADTQYF
D: .
size: .
V: TRBV5-1
J: TRBJ2-3

DNA: TGTGCCAGCAGTCCAGCTGACAGGTACTCAAACGAGCAGTACTTC
CDR3: CASSPADRYSNEQYF
D: .
size: .
V: TRBV28
J: TRBJ2-7

DNA: TGTGCCAGCAGCTTCCAGGCGACAACTAATGAAAAACTGTTTTTT
CDR3: CASSFQATTNEKLFF
D: .
size: once
V: TRBV7-8
J: TRBJ1-4

DNA: TGCGCCAGCAGCCCGCGAACAGGGGTAGGCACCGGGGAGCTGTTTTTT
CDR3: CASSPRTGVGTGELFF
D: TRBD1
size: .
V: TRBV23-1
J: TRBJ2-2

DNA: TGTGCCAGCAGTGTAGTGAGGCAGGGAGGCCATGAGCAGTTCTTC
CDR3: CASSVVRQGGHEQFF
D: .
size: once
V: TRBV27
J: TRBJ2-1

DNA: TGCGCCAGCAGCCAAGATTGGTCTGATGGCTACACCTTC
CDR3: CASSQDWSDGYTF
D: .
size: few
V: TRBV4-3
J: TRBJ1-2

DNA: TGTGCCAGCAGCTCACCCGGGACAGGGTTTGGCTACACCTTC
CDR3: CASSSPGTGFGYTF
D: TRBD1
size: .
V: TRBV5-4
J: TRBJ1-2

DNA: TGTGCCAGCAGTTACCCGGACAGGGGGCTCAATCAGCCCCAGCATTTT
CDR3: CASSYPDRGLNQPQHF
D: TRBD1
size: .
V: TRBV6-6
J: TRBJ1-5

DNA: TGTGCCAGCAGCGTAACGGGAGCGGGATATGAGCAGTTCTTC
CDR3: CASSVTGAGYEQFF
D: TRBD2
size: .
V: TRBV9
J: TRBJ2-1

DNA: TGTGCCAGCAGCTTGGGACACCTAGGAGGCAATCAGCCCCAGCATTTT
CDR3: CASSLGHLGGNQPQHF
D: .
size: .
V: TRBV5-6
J: TRBJ1-5

DNA: TGTGCCACCAGTGACCCCCGGGACAGGGGGCGAAGGGGTGAAAAACTGTTTTTT
CDR3: CATSDPRDRGRRGEKLFF
D: TRBD1
size: .
V: TRBV24-1
J: TRBJ1-4

DNA: TGTGCCAGCAGCTTTGGAACTAGCGGCTTCACAGATACGCAGTATTTT
CDR3: CASSFGTSGFTDTQYF
D: TRBD2
size: .
V: TRBV7-9
J: TRBJ2-3

DNA: TGTGCCAGCAGCGTAGACCCGACAGGGTCCTACGAGCAGTACTTC
CDR3: CASSVDPTGSYEQYF
D: TRBD1
size: few
V: TRBV9
J: TRBJ2-7

DNA: TGTGCCAGCAACGTGGGCCTCCAAAACATTCAGTACTTC
CDR3: CASNVGLQNIQYF
D: .
size: .
V: TRBV28
J: TRBJ2-4

DNA: TGTGCCAGCAGCTACAAAGAGACCCAGTACTTC
CDR3: CASSYKETQYF
D: .
size: .
V: TRBV7-9
J: TRBJ2-5

DNA: TGTGCCAGCGGTAGTAGATTGGGTGGCACAGATACGCAGTATTTT
CDR3: CASGSRLGGTDTQYF
D: .
size: .
V: TRBV27
J: TRBJ2-3

DNA: TGTGCCAGTAGTTATGGGACGTACATAATGGAGCGCACAGATACGCAGTATTTT
CDR3: CASSYGTYIMERTDTQYF
D: .
size: .
V: TRBV19
J: TRBJ2-3

DNA: TGTGCCAGCAGTGACTCGTGGGAGACCCAGTACTTC
CDR3: CASSDSWETQYF
D: .
size: once
V: TRBV6-4
J: TRBJ2-5

DNA: TGTGCCAGCAGTGAATATCACTCGGGGAATGAAAAACTGTTTTTT
CDR3: CASSEYHSGNEKLFF
D: .
size: few
V: TRBV2
J: TRBJ1-4

DNA: TGTGCCAGCATCCTGGGTCCGGGACAGGGGGCGGAGAACACTGAAGCTTTCTTT
CDR3: CASILGPGQGAENTEAFF
D: TRBD1
size: .
V: TRBV7-2
J: TRBJ1-1

DNA: TGTGCCAGCAGCCAGACAGGAGCTGGAAACACCATATATTTT
CDR3: CASSQTGAGNTIYF
D: .
size: .
V: TRBV3-1/TRBV3-2
J: TRBJ1-3

DNA: TGTGCCAGTAGATCAGGGGCAACTAATGAAAAACTGTTTTTT
CDR3: CASRSGATNEKLFF
D: .
size: .
V: TRBV19
J: TRBJ1-4

DNA: TGTGCCAGTAGTATTCAAGGCGGGAGGACCAATGAGCAGTTCTTC
CDR3: CASSIQGGRTNEQFF
D: TRBD2
size: .
V: TRBV19
J: TRBJ2-1

DNA: TGTGCCAGTAGTATTTCGATTAACACTGAAGCTTTCTTT
CDR3: CASSISINTEAFF
D: .
size: .
V: TRBV19
J: TRBJ1-1

DNA: TGTGCCAGCAGTCTACCGGGACTAGCGGGAAAGAATGAGCAGTTCTTC
CDR3: CASSLPGLAGKNEQFF
D: TRBD2
size: .
V: TRBV6-6
J: TRBJ2-1

DNA: TGTGCCACCAAACAGGGGCCGGGTAACTATGGCTACACCTTC
CDR3: CATKQGPGNYGYTF
D: TRBD1
size: .
V: TRBV24-1
J: TRBJ1-2

DNA: TGCGCCAGCAGCCAAGAGATTTCGGGGGGCATGGCGCAGTATTTT
CDR3: CASSQEISGGMAQYF
D: .
size: few
V: TRBV4-1
J: TRBJ2-3

DNA: TGTGCCAGCAGTTACCTGACTTACCAAGAGACCCAGTACTTC
CDR3: CASSYLTYQETQYF
D: .
size: .
V: TRBV6-2/TRBV6-3
J: TRBJ2-5

DNA: TGTGCCAGTAGTATACAGGGGTTAGGGCAGCCCCAGCATTTT
CDR3: CASSIQGLGQPQHF
D: .
size: .
V: TRBV19
J: TRBJ1-5

DNA: TGTGCCAGCTTTGACAGGGGGGGGACAGATACGCAGTATTTT
CDR3: CASFDRGGTDTQYF
D: TRBD1
size: .
V: TRBV28
J: TRBJ2-3

DNA: TGTGCCTGGGGGGTAAAAACCATATATTTT
CDR3: CAWGVKTIYF
D: .
size: .
V: TRBV30
J: TRBJ1-3

DNA: TGTGCCAGCAGTTCCATACAAGGCTCGAAGTTCTTC
CDR3: CASSSIQGSKFF
D: .
size: .
V: TRBV2
J: TRBJ2-1

DNA: TGTGCCAGCAGCTTTCCGGGGTCGGGCACTGAAGCTTTCTTT
CDR3: CASSFPGSGTEAFF
D: .
size: once
V: TRBV7-9
J: TRBJ1-1

DNA: TGTGCCAGCAAGAGAACAGGGTCAGCGGAGACCCAGTACTTC
CDR3: CASKRTGSAETQYF
D: .
size: .
V: TRBV28
J: TRBJ2-5

DNA: TGTGCCAGCAGCTCCCAGGGAAACACTGAAGCTTTCTTT
CDR3: CASSSQGNTEAFF
D: .
size: .
V: TRBV11-2
J: TRBJ1-1

DNA: TGTGCCAGCAGCGGACGACTGAAGACTAGCGCCCTTAGGGATGAGCAGTTCTTC
CDR3: CASSGRLKTSALRDEQFF
D: TRBD2
size: few
V: TRBV11-3
J: TRBJ2-1

DNA: TGTGCCAGCAGCTCAGTCCCTCTAGCGGGGGGTGAGCAGTTCTTC
CDR3: CASSSVPLAGGEQFF
D: TRBD2
size: .
V: TRBV7-3
J: TRBJ2-1

DNA: TGTGCCAGTAGTTTAACACCGAACACCGGGGAGCTGTTTTTT
CDR3: CASSLTPNTGELFF
D: .
size: .
V: TRBV19
J: TRBJ2-2

DNA: TGTGCCAGCAGGGGACAGGGGGCTGATGAAAAACTGTTTTTT
CDR3: CASRGQGADEKLFF
D: TRBD1
size: .
V: TRBV6-5
J: TRBJ1-4

DNA: TGTGCCAGCAGCTTACCGGGGGAGACCCAGTACTTC
CDR3: CASSLPGETQYF
D: .
size: .
V: TRBV5-5
J: TRBJ2-5

DNA: TGTGCCAGCAGTGAAGGGACAGGGGCAAAACAGCCCCAGCATTTT
CDR3: CASSEGTGAKQPQHF
D: TRBD1
size: .
V: TRBV6-1
J: TRBJ1-5

DNA: TGTGCCAGCACCTTCCTGCACAGGGGACCCTATGGCTACACCTTC
CDR3: CASTFLHRGPYGYTF
D: TRBD1
size: .
V: TRBV5-8
J: TRBJ1-2

DNA: TGTGCCAGCAGAGGGGTTGCTGGGGCCAACGTCCTGACTTTC
CDR3: CASRGVAGANVLTF
D: .
size: .
V: TRBV27
J: TRBJ2-6